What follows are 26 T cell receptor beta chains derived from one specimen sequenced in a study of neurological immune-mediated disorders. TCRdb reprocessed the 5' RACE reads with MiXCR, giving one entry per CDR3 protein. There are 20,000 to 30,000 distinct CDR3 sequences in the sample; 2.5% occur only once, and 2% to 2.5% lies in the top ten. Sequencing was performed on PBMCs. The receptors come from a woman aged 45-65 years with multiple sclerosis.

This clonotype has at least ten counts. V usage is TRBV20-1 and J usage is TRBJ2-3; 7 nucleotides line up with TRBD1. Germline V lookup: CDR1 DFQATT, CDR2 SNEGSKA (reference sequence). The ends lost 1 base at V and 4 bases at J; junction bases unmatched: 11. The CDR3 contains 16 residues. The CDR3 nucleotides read TGCAGTGCTAGAGTTAGGGGGCTACGCGGAGCAGATACGCAGTATTTT. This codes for CSARVRGLRGADTQYF.

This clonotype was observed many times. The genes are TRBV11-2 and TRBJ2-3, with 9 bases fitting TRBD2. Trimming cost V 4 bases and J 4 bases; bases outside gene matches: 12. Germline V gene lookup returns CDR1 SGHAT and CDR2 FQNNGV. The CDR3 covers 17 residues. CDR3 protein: CASSSTPTLAGPDTQYF. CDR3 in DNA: TGTGCCAGCAGCTCCACCCCGACTCTAGCGGGACCAGATACGCAGTATTTT.

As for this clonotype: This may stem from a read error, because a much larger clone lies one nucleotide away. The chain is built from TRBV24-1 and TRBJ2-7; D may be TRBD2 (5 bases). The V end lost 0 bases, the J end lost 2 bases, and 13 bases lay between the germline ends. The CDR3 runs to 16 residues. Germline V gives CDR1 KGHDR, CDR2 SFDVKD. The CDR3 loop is CATSDLPRERAYEQYF. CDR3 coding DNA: TGTGCCACCAGTGATTTGCCCCGGGAAAGGGCCTACGAGCAGTACTTC.

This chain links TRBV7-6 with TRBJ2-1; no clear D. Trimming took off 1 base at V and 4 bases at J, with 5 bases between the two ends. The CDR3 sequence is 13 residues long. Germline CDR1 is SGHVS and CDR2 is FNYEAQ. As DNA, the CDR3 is TGTGCCAGCAGCTTAGTTGAATACAATGAGCAGTTCTTC. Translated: CASSLVEYNEQFF.

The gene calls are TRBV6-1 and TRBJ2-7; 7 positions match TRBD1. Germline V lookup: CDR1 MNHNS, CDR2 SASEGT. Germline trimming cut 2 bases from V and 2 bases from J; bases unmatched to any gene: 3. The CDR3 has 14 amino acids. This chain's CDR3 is CASSERDSTYEQYF. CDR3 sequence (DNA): TGTGCCAGCAGTGAACGGGACAGTACCTACGAGCAGTACTTC.

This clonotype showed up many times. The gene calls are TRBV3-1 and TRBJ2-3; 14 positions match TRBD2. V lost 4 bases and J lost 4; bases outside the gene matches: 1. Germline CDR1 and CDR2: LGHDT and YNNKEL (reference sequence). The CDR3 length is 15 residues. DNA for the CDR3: TGTGCCAGCAGCCGACTAGCGGGAGGGCCAGATACGCAGTATTTT. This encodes CASSRLAGGPDTQYF.

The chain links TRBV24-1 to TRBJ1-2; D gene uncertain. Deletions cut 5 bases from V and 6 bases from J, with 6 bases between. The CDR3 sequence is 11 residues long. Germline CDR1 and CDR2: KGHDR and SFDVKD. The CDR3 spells CATSGINGYTF. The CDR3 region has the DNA TGTGCCACCAGTGGGATTAATGGCTACACCTTC.

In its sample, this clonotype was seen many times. CDR3 DNA sequence: TGCAGCGTTCTGATCACCGGGGAGCTGTTTTTT. It encodes CSVLITGELFF. J is TRBJ2-2 and V is TRBV29-1; the D is unclear. The germline gives CDR1 SQVTM, CDR2 ANQGSEA. The V end lost 5 bases, the J end lost 4 bases, and 5 bases lay between the germline ends. There are 11 residues in the CDR3.

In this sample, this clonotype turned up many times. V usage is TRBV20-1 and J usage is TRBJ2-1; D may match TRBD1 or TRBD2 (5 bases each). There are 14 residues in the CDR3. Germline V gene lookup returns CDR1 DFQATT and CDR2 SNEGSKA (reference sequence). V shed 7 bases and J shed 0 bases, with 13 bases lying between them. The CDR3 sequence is CSVSGASSYNEQFF. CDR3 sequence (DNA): TGCAGTGTATCCGGGGCGAGCTCCTACAATGAGCAGTTCTTC.

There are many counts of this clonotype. The CDR3 protein is CASRLLAGADNYGYTF. Here the CDR3 DNA reads TGTGCCAGCAGGCTCCTGGCAGGGGCGGATAACTATGGCTACACCTTC. This chain joins TRBV6-6 and TRBJ1-2; D is possibly TRBD1 (6 bases). The germline gives CDR1 MNHNY, CDR2 SVGAGI (reference sequence). CDR3 size: 16 residues. Trimming shortened V by 6 bases and J by 1 base, and 18 bases separated the two germline ends.

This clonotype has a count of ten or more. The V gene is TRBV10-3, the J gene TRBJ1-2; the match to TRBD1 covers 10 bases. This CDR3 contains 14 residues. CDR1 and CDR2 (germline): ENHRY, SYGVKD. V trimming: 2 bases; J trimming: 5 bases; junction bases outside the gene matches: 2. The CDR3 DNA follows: TGTGCCATCAGTGAGCAGGGACAGGGGTATGGCTACACCTTC. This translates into CAISEQGQGYGYTF.

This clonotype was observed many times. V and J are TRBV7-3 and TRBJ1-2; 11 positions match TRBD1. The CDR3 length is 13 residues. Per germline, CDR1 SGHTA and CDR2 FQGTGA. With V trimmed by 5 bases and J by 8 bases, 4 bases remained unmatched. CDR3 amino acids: CASSGQGAVGYTF. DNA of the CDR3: TGTGCCAGCAGCGGACAGGGGGCTGTCGGCTACACCTTC.

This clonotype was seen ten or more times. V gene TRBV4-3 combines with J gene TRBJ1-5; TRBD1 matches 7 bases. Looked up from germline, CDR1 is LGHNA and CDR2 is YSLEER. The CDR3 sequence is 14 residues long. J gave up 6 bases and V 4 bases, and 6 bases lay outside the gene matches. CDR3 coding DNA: TGCGCCAGCAGCCTCCGACAGGGTGGTCAGCCCCAGCATTTT. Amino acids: CASSLRQGGQPQHF.

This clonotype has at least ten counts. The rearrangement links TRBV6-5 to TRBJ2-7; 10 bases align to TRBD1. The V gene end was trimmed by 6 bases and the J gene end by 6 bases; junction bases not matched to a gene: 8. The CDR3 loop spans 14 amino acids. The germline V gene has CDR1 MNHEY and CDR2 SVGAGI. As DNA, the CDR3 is TGTGCCAGCAGCCCCGGGACAGGGGTGAGCGAGCAGTACTTC. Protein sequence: CASSPGTGVSEQYF.

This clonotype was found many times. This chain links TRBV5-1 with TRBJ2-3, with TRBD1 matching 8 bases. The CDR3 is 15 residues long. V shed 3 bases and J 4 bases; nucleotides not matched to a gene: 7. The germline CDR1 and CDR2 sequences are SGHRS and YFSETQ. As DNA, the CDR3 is TGCGCCAGCAGCTGGACGGACAGGGCAGCAGATACGCAGTATTTT. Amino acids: CASSWTDRAADTQYF. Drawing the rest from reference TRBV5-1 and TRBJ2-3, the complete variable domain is KAGVTQTPRYLIKTRGQQVTLSCSPISGHRSVSWYQQTPGQGLQFLFEYFSETQRNKGNFPGRFSGRQFSNSRSEMNVSTLELGDSALYLCASSWTDRAADTQYFGPGTRLTVL.

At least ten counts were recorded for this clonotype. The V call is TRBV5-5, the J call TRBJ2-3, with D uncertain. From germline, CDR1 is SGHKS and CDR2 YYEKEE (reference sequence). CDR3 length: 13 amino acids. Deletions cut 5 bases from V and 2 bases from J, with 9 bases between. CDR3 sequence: CASRDQDTDTQYF. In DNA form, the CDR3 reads TGTGCCAGCAGGGACCAGGACACAGATACGCAGTATTTT.

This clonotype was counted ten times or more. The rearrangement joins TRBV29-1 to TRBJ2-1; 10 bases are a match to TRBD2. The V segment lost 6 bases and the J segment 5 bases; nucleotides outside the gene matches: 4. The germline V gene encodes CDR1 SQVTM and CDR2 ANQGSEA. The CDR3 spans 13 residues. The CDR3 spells CSVGAGGDNEQFF. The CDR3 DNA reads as TGCAGCGTCGGAGCGGGAGGGGACAATGAGCAGTTCTTC.

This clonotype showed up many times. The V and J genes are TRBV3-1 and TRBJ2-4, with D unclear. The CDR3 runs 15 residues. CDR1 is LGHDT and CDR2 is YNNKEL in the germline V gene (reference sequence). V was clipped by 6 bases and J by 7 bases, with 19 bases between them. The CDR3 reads CASSRSGSQGNIQYF. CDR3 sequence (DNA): TGTGCCAGCAGTCGTTCCGGGTCCCAAGGGAACATTCAGTACTTC.

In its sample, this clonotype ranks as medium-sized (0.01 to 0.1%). The CDR3 DNA reads as TGCAGTGCCCCCCTAGCGGGGGGGACAGATACGCAGTATTTT. Its translation is CSAPLAGGTDTQYF. This chain links TRBV20-1 with TRBJ2-3, with 12 nucleotides matching TRBD2. V shed 6 bases, J shed 3 bases, and the junction held 4 bases outside the gene matches. CDR1 is DFQATT and CDR2 is SNEGSKA in the germline V gene (reference sequence). The CDR3 totals 14 residues.

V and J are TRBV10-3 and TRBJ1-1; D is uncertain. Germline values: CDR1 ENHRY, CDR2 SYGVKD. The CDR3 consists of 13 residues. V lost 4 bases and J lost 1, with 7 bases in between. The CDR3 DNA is TGTGCCATCAGTGTCGGACGGAACACTGAAGCTTTCTTT. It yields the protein CAISVGRNTEAFF.

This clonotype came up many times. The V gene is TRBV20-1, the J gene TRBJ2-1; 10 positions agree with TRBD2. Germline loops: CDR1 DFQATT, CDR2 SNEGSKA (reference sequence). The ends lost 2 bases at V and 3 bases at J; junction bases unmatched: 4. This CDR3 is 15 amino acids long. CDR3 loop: CSARQSGGDYNEQFF. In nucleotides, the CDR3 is TGCAGTGCTAGACAGAGCGGGGGGGACTACAATGAGCAGTTCTTC.

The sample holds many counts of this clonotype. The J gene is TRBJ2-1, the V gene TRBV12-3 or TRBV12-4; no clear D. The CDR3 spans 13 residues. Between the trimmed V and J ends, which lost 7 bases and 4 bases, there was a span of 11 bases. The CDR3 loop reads CASTGWSYNEQFF. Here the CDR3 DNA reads TGTGCCAGCACGGGCTGGTCTTACAATGAGCAGTTCTTC.

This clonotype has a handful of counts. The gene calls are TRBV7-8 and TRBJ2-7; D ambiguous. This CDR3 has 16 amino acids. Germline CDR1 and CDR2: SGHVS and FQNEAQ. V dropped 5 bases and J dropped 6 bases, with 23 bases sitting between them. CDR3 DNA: TGTGCCAGCAGCCCCCGTTTAGGTGACCCCCTCCGCGAGCAGTACTTC. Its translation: CASSPRLGDPLREQYF.

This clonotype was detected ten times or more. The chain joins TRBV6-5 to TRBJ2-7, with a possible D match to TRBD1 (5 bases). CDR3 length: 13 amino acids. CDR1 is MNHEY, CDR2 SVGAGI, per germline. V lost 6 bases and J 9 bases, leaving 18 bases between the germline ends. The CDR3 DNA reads TGTGCCAGCAGACCGCCCCAGGGATTTCCGCAGTACTTC. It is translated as CASRPPQGFPQYF.

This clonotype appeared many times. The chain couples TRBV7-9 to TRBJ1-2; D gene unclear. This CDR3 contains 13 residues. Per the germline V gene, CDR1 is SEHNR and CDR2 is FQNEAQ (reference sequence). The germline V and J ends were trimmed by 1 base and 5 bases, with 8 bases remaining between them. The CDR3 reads CASSLETSYGYTF. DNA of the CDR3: TGTGCCAGCAGCTTAGAGACTTCATATGGCTACACCTTC. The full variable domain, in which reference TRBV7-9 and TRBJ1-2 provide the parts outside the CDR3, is DTGVSQNPRHKITKRGQNVTFRCDPISEHNRLYWYRQTLGQGPEFLTYFQNEAQLEKSRLLSDRFSAERPKGSFSTLEIQRTEQGDSAMYLCASSLETSYGYTFGSGTRLTVV.

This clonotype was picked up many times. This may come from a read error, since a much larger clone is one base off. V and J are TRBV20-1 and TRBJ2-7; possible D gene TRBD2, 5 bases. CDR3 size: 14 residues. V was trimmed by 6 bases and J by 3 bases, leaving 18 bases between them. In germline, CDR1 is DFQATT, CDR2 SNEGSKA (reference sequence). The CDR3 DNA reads TGCAGTGCACCTACCCCGGGAAAGGGCTACGAGCAGTACTTC. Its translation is CSAPTPGKGYEQYF.